Below, one T cell receptor (beta chain) is given with its context. The germline V gene has CDR1 SGHNT and CDR2 YYREEE (reference sequence). Trimming shortened V by 0 bases and J by 6 bases, and 12 bases separated the two germline ends. The CDR3 has 14 amino acids. Unique molecular identifiers were incorporated during preparation of the TCRbeta library. Using its own MiXCR run on the PCR reads, TCRdb lists one record per CDR3 protein. The sample lists 450,000 to 600,000 distinct CDR3 sequences; more than 9% were seen once. The sample belongs to a study of T-cell reconstitution after alpha-beta-depleted transplantation in children.

This TCR derives from a child aged 2 to 10 with inherited bone marrow failure, due to receive a stem cell transplant. This sample comprised PBMCs, obtained before TCRalphabeta/CD19-depleted stem cell transplant. The chain combines TRBV5-4 with TRBJ1-2; D uncertain. The CDR3 DNA reads TGTGCCAGCAGCTTGGAGGAGGGAGCCGATGGCTACACCTTC. Its translation: CASSLEEGADGYTF. Full variable domain (missing parts from reference TRBV5-4 and TRBJ1-2): ETGVTQSPTHLIKTRGQQVTLRCSSQSGHNTVSWYQQALGQGPQFIFQYYREEENGRGNFPPRFSGLQFPNYSSELNVNALELDDSALYLCASSLEEGADGYTFGSGTRLTVV.